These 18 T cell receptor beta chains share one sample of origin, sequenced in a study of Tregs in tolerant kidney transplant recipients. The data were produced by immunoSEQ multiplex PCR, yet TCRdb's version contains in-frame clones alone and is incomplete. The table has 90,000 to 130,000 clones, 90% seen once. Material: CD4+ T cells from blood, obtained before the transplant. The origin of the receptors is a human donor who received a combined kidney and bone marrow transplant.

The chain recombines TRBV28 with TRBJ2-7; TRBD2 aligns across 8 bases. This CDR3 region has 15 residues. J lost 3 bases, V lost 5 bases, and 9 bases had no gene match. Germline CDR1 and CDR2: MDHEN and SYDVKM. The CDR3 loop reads CASSGRGGANYEQYF. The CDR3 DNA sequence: TGTGCCAGCAGTGGCCGGGGGGGCGCAAACTACGAGCAGTACTTC.

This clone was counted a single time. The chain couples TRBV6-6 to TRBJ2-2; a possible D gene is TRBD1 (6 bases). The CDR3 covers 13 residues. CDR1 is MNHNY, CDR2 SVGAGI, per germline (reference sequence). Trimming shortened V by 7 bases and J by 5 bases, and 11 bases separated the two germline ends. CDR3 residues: CASTTTGTGELFF. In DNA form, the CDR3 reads TGTGCCAGCACCACAACAGGGACCGGGGAGCTGTTTTTT.

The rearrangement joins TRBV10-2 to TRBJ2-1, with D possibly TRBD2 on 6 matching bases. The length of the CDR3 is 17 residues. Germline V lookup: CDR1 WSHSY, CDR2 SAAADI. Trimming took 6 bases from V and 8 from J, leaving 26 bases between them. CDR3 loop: CASRTPMGAGDRDEQFF. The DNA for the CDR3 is TGCGCCAGCAGGACCCCTATGGGAGCGGGTGATCGCGATGAGCAGTTCTTC.

The CDR3 DNA is TGTGCCAGCAGCGTAAGTGGACAGTCATACGAGCAGTACTTC. It is translated as CASSVSGQSYEQYF. The chain is built from TRBV5-4 and TRBJ2-7; a possible D gene is TRBD1 (6 bases). V lost 4 bases and J lost 4, with 15 bases in between. Germline loops: CDR1 SGHNT, CDR2 YYREEE (reference sequence). The CDR3 has 14 amino acids.

The CDR3 nucleotides are TGTGCCAGCAGCGGGGGGGGGCGTTCAGATACGCAGTATTTT. Protein product: CASSGGGRSDTQYF. V and J are TRBV7-2 and TRBJ2-3, with D tentatively TRBD2 (7 bases). The CDR3 length is 14 residues. Trimming removed 5 bases at V and 4 bases at J, with 13 bases between. The germline gives CDR1 SGHTA, CDR2 FQGNSA.

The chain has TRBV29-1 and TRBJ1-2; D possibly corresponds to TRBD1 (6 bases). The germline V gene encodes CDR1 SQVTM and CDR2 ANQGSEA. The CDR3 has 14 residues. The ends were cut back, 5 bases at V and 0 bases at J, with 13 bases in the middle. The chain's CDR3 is CSVTKQGPNYGYTF. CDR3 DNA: TGCAGCGTTACCAAACAGGGCCCTAACTATGGCTACACCTTC.

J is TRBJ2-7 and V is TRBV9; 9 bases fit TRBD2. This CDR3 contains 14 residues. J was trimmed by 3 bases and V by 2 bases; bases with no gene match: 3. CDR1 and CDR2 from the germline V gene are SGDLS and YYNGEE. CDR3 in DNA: TGTGCCAGCAGCGTGGGACTAGCCTTCTACGAGCAGTACTTC. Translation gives CASSVGLAFYEQYF.

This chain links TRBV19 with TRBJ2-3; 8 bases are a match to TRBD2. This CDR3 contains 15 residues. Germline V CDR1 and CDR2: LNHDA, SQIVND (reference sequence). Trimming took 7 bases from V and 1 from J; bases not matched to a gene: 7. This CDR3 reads CASILAGRRTDTQYF. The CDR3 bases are TGTGCCAGTATCTTAGCGGGGAGGCGCACAGATACGCAGTATTTT.

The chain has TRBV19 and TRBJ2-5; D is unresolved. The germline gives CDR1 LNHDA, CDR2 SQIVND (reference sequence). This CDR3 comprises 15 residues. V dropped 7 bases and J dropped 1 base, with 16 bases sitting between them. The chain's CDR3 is CASKGLGAAQETQYF. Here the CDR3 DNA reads TGTGCCAGTAAAGGCCTAGGTGCGGCCCAAGAGACCCAGTACTTC. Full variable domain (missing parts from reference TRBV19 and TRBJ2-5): DGGITQSPKYLFRKEGQNVTLSCEQNLNHDAMYWYRQDPGQGLRLIYYSQIVNDFQKGDIAEGYSVSREKKESFPLTVTSAQKNPTAFYLCASKGLGAAQETQYFGPGTRLLVL.

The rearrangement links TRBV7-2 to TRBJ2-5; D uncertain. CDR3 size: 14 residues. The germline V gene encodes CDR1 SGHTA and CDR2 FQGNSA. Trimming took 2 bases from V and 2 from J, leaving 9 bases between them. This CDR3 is CASSLFGRQETQYF. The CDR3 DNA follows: TGTGCCAGCAGCTTATTCGGCAGGCAAGAGACCCAGTACTTC.

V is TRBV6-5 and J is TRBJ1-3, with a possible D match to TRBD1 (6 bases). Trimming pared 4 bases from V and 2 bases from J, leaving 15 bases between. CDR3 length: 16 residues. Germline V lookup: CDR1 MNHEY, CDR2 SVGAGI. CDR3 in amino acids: CASSFRGGWAGNTIYF. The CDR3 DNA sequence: TGTGCCAGCAGTTTCAGGGGAGGGTGGGCTGGAAACACCATATATTTT.

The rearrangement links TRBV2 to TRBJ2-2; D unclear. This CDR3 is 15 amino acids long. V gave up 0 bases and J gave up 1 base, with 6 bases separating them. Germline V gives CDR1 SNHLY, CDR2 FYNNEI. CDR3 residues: CASSEAPVNTGELFF. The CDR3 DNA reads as TGTGCCAGCAGTGAAGCCCCTGTGAACACCGGGGAGCTGTTTTTT.

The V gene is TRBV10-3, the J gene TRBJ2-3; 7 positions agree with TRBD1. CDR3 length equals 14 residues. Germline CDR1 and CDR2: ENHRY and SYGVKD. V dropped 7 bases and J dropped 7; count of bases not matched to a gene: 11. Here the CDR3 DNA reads TGTGCCATCACCCTCGGGACAGACTCGAATACGCAGTATTTT. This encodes CAITLGTDSNTQYF.

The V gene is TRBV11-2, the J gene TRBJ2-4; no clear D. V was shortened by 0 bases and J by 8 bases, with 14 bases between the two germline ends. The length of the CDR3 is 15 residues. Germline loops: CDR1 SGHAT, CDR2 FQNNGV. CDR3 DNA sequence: TGTGCCAGCAGCTTAGACGCCGGGTATGGCGACATTCAGTACTTC. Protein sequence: CASSLDAGYGDIQYF.

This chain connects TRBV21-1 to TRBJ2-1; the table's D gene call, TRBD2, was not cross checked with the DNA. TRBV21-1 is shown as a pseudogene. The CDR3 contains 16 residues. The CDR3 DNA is TGTGCCAGCAGCAAAGTAGAGACTAGGAACATCGATGAGCAGTTCTTC. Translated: CASSKVETRNIDEQFF.

The CDR3 sequence is CASSRTGPDGYTF. CDR3 in DNA: TGTGCCAGCAGCAGGACAGGTCCGGACGGCTACACCTTC. The genes are TRBV2 and TRBJ1-2; the match to TRBD1 covers 7 bases. V shed 6 bases and J 8 bases; nucleotides not matched to a gene: 9. Germline V CDR1 and CDR2: SNHLY, FYNNEI. The CDR3 runs to 13 residues.

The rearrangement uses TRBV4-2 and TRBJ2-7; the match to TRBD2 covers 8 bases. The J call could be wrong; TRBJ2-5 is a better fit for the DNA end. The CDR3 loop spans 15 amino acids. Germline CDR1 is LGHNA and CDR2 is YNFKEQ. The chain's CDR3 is CASSQGPGGPETQYF. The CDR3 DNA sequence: TGTGCCAGCAGCCAAGGTCCGGGGGGGCCGGAGACCCAGTACTTC.

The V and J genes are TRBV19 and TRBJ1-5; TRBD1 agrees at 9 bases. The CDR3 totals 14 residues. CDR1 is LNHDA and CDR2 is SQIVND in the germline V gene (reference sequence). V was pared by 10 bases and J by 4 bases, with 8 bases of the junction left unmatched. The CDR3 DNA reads TGTGCCACCGATGACAGGGGGTTGAATCAGCCCCAGCATTTT. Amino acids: CATDDRGLNQPQHF.